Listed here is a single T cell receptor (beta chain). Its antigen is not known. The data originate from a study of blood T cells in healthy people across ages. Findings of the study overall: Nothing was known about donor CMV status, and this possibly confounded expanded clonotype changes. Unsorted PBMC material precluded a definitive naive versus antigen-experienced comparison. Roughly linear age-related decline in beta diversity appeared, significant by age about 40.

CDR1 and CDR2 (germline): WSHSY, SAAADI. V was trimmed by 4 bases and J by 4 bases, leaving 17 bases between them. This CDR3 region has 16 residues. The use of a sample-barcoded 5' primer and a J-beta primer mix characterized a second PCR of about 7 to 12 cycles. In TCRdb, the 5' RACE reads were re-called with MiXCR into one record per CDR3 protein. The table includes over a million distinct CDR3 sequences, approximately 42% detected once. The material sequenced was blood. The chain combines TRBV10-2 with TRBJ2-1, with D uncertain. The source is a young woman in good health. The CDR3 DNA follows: TGCGCCAGCAGTGCCTTTGGACGGCGGACGTACAATGAGCAGTTCTTC. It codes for CASSAFGRRTYNEQFF.